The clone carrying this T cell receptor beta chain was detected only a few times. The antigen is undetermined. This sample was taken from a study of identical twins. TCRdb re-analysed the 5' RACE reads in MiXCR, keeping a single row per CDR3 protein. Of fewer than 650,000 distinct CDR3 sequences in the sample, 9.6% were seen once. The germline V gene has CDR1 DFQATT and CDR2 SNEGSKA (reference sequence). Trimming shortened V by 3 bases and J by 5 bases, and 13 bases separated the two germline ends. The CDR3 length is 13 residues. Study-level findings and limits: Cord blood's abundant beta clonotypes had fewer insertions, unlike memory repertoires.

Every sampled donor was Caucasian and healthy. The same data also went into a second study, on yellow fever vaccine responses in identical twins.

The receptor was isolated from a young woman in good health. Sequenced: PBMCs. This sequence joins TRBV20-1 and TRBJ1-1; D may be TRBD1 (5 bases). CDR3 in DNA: TGCAGTGCTAGCTCCGGGAGGGGAACTGAAGCTTTCTTT. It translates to CSASSGRGTEAFF.